The sequence of this T cell receptor beta chain was determined in a study of cytomegalovirus exposure and HLA in healthy donors. CDR1 is MNHEY, CDR2 SVGAGI, per germline. Trimming cost V 4 bases and J 6 bases, with 19 bases left between them. This CDR3 has 15 residues. Profiled with immunoSEQ multiplex PCR; TCRdb holds only in-frame clones, not every one. This sample has some 150,000 clones, with around nine tenths found just once. Study results and caveats: The TCR clusters that emerged in the first cohort tended, a later analysis found, to co-occur in the 110 or so validation repertoires. Associated with cytomegalovirus, according to the listing, were 170 or so TCR beta chains.

With respect to this clone: The target antigen is unknown.

Sequenced material: PBMCs. The sequence was collected from a woman younger than 45 in good health and CMV-seronegative. The chain is built from TRBV6-5 and TRBJ2-7, with D possibly being TRBD2 (6 bases). CDR3 sequence reads: CASSFETRTFREQYF. As DNA, the CDR3 is TGTGCCAGCAGTTTCGAGACTAGGACTTTCCGCGAGCAGTACTTC.